This entry lists 32 T cell receptor beta chains sequenced from one sample in a study of T-cell reconstitution after alpha-beta-depleted transplantation in children. Unique molecular identifiers were incorporated when the TCRbeta library was constructed. TCRdb called the PCR reads again in MiXCR, with one record for every CDR3 protein. The sample records about 640,000 distinct CDR3 sequences, around 16% being singletons. The material was PBMCs from the stem cell graft donor, obtained from the stem cell graft. These receptors all come from a human donor who donated a stem cell graft to a child with acute myeloid leukemia.

On this clonotype: A read error is possible here, since a much larger clone lies one base away. The chain uses TRBV5-1 and TRBJ2-5; D could derive from TRBD1 or TRBD2 (5 bases each). The germline CDR1 and CDR2 sequences are SGHRS and YFSETQ. This CDR3 spans 16 amino acids. The ends were cut back, 0 bases at V and 1 base at J, with 13 bases in the middle. The DNA of the CDR3 is TGCGCCAGCAGCTTGGCCCCGAGGGGCGCCCAAGAGACCCAGTACTTC. Protein: CASSLAPRGAQETQYF.

This chain connects TRBV6-4 to TRBJ2-1; 9 positions match TRBD1. Germline V gene data show CDR1 as MRHNA and CDR2 as SNTAGT. The CDR3 totals 15 residues. Trimming at V came to 6 bases and at J to 4 bases, leaving 7 bases not matched to a gene. DNA of the CDR3: TGTGCCAGCAGGAAGGGACAGGGAACATACAATGAGCAGTTCTTC. Translating it yields CASRKGQGTYNEQFF.

A few counts support this clonotype. The chain links TRBV30 to TRBJ2-5; D could derive from TRBD1 or TRBD2 (5 bases each). The CDR3 loop spans 11 amino acids. The V and J ends lost 6 bases and 7 bases respectively, with 12 bases between them. Germline CDR1 reads GTSNPN; CDR2 reads SVGIG (reference sequence). CDR3 bases: TGTGCCTGTAATCGGGGCGGGACCCAGTACTTC. As protein: CACNRGGTQYF.

This clonotype was seen ten or more times. The V and J genes are TRBV5-6 and TRBJ1-5; D gene uncertain. Germline CDR1 and CDR2: SGHDT and YYEEEE. V was shortened by 5 bases and J by 0 bases, with 15 bases between the two germline ends. The CDR3 contains 16 residues. In DNA form, the CDR3 reads TGTGCCAGCAGTCAAGGCGGGTTGAGTAGCAATCAGCCCCAGCATTTT. It yields the protein CASSQGGLSSNQPQHF. Supplemented by reference TRBV5-6 and TRBJ1-5, the full variable domain reads DAGVTQSPTHLIKTRGQQVTLRCSPKSGHDTVSWYQQALGQGPQFIFQYYEEEERQRGNFPDRFSGHQFPNYSSELNVNALLLGDSALYLCASSQGGLSSNQPQHFGDGTRLSIL.

V usage is TRBV7-3 and J usage is TRBJ2-1; 9 bases fit TRBD1. V lost 3 bases, J lost 8 bases, and 11 bases stayed unmatched. The CDR3 is 16 amino acids. Germline V gives CDR1 SGHTA, CDR2 FQGTGA. CDR3 in amino acids: CASSFTGTGRLDEQFF. The CDR3 region has the DNA TGTGCCAGCAGCTTTACCGGGACAGGGCGCCTCGATGAGCAGTTCTTC.

This clonotype was found many times. The rearrangement joins TRBV20-1 to TRBJ2-3; TRBD2 aligns across 10 bases. The CDR3 extends over 17 amino acids. CDR1 DFQATT and CDR2 SNEGSKA come from the germline V gene (reference sequence). Losses at the gene ends were 6 bases for V and 4 bases for J; bases not matched to a gene: 16. DNA for the CDR3: TGCAGTGCCTCCATACCGTCAGCGGGGGGGCGAGCAGATACGCAGTATTTT. This gives the protein CSASIPSAGGRADTQYF.

The CDR3 loop is CASSSTGGPNYEQYV. The CDR3 DNA sequence: TGTGCCAGCAGCTCCACTGGGGGTCCAAACTACGAGCAGTACGTC. V gene TRBV11-2 combines with J gene TRBJ2-7, with D possibly called TRBD1 or TRBD2 (5 bases each). The CDR3 consists of 15 residues. V was pared by 4 bases and J by 3 bases, with 16 bases between. Germline V CDR1 and CDR2: SGHAT, FQNNGV.

The gene calls are TRBV12-3 or TRBV12-4 and TRBJ2-7; 8 bases agree with TRBD2. The V gene end was trimmed by 5 bases and the J gene end by 0 bases; junction bases not matched to a gene: 6. This CDR3 has 15 residues. This CDR3 reads CASSAGGGSSYEQYV. CDR3 DNA sequence: TGTGCCAGCAGTGCAGGCGGGGGGAGCTCCTACGAGCAGTACGTC.

The chain uses TRBV20-1 and TRBJ2-3; 13 bases are a match to TRBD2. After removal of 5 bases from V and 2 bases from J, the junction contained 7 bases not matched to a gene. The CDR3 is 16 residues long. Germline CDR1 DFQATT, CDR2 SNEGSKA (reference sequence). CDR3 in amino acids: CSAPLGLAGYTDTQYF. For the CDR3, the DNA is TGCAGTGCTCCCCTGGGACTAGCGGGGTACACAGATACGCAGTATTTT.

This clonotype has only a few counts. The rearrangement joins TRBV12-3 or TRBV12-4 to TRBJ1-5; the D is unclear. The CDR3 totals 13 residues. The V end lost 4 bases, the J end lost 4 bases, and 8 bases lay between the germline ends. In DNA form, the CDR3 reads TGTGCCAGCAGTTGGGAGGGAAATCAGCCCCAGCATTTT. This encodes CASSWEGNQPQHF.

CDR3 protein: CASSKNRISPIGGGANVLTF. CDR3 DNA sequence: TGTGCCAGTAGTAAAAACAGGATTTCCCCTATAGGCGGTGGGGCCAACGTCCTGACTTTC. The chain is built from TRBV19 and TRBJ2-6, with D possibly TRBD1 on 5 matching bases. Germline assignment: CDR1 LNHDA and CDR2 SQIVND (reference sequence). V was shortened by 4 bases and J by 3 bases, with 25 bases between the two germline ends. The CDR3 has 20 amino acids.

This chain joins TRBV12-3 or TRBV12-4 and TRBJ2-2; D call uncertain. V gave up 2 bases and J gave up 6 bases, with 10 bases separating them. The CDR3 consists of 14 residues. The CDR3 DNA is TGTGCCAGCAGTTTAACCGGGCTAGCCGGGGAGCTGTTTTTT. Translation gives CASSLTGLAGELFF.

This clonotype appeared a few times. The V gene is TRBV28, the J gene TRBJ1-5, with D possibly TRBD1 on 6 matching bases. The CDR3 runs 15 residues. CDR1 and CDR2 (germline): MDHEN, SYDVKM. Trimming cost V 6 bases and J 7 bases, with 19 bases left between them. The CDR3 DNA follows: TGTGCCAGCAGGACGACAGGTTCCTCCGGGCAGCCCCAGCATTTT. Its protein is CASRTTGSSGQPQHF.

This sequence joins TRBV11-2 and TRBJ2-5; 9 nucleotides line up with TRBD1. V lost 4 bases, J lost 1 base, and 7 bases stayed unmatched. The germline CDR1 and CDR2 sequences are SGHAT and FQNNGV. The CDR3 extends over 16 amino acids. The CDR3 sequence: CASSSAGQGTQETQYF. CDR3 nucleotides: TGTGCCAGCAGCTCAGCGGGACAGGGTACCCAAGAGACCCAGTACTTC. The whole variable domain, remainder taken from reference TRBV11-2 and TRBJ2-5, is EAGVAQSPRYKIIEKRQSVAFWCNPISGHATLYWYQQILGQGPKLLIQFQNNGVVDDSQLPKDRFSAERLKGVDSTLKIQPAKLEDSAVYLCASSSAGQGTQETQYFGPGTRLLVL.

The table lists this clonotype with many counts. The genes are TRBV5-6 and TRBJ1-2; D may be TRBD1 (6 bases). CDR1 SGHDT and CDR2 YYEEEE come from the germline V gene. This CDR3 contains 14 residues. Trimming pared 4 bases from V and 2 bases from J, leaving 12 bases between. CDR3 amino acids: CASSIGQTNYGYTF. CDR3 DNA: TGTGCCAGCAGCATAGGACAGACCAACTATGGCTACACCTTC.

This clonotype was observed many times. CDR3 in DNA: TGCAGTGCTAGAGATGCTGTGGGTTCAAGTCAGCCCCAGCATTTT. This translates into CSARDAVGSSQPQHF. The chain has TRBV20-1 and TRBJ1-5, with no clear D. This CDR3 has 15 amino acids. Germline V CDR1 and CDR2: DFQATT, SNEGSKA (reference sequence). Trimming cost V 0 bases and J 6 bases, with 15 bases left between them.

This clonotype appeared a few times. The chain couples TRBV12-3 or TRBV12-4 to TRBJ2-2; 10 bases are a match to TRBD1. Trimming cost V 3 bases and J 3 bases; bases outside gene matches: 1. The CDR3 length is 15 residues. The CDR3 sequence: CASSFGQGDTGELFF. The CDR3 DNA reads as TGTGCCAGCAGTTTCGGACAGGGGGACACCGGGGAGCTGTTTTTT.

As to this clonotype: Being one base from a much bigger clone, this may be a read error. This chain uses TRBV29-1 with TRBJ2-5; no definite D call. CDR1 and CDR2 (germline): SQVTM, ANQGSEA. The V and J ends lost 2 bases and 1 base respectively, with 5 bases between them. The CDR3 is 12 amino acids. CDR3 sequence (DNA): TGCAGCGTTGAAAGGGCCCAAGAGACCCAGTACTTC. Protein: CSVERAQETQYF.

This clonotype has more than one count but fewer than ten. The V gene is TRBV5-8, the J gene TRBJ2-5; 8 bases map to TRBD1. Germline V gene lookup returns CDR1 SGHTS and CDR2 YDEGEE. The CDR3 extends over 15 amino acids. V was pared by 3 bases and J by 5 bases, with 9 bases of the junction left unmatched. The CDR3 nucleotides read TGTGCCAGCAGCTCTGGACAGGGAATTTGGGAGACCCAGTACTTC. This sequence encodes CASSSGQGIWETQYF. The full variable domain, with the rest looked up from reference TRBV5-8 and TRBJ2-5, is EAGVTQSPTHLIKTRGQQATLRCSPISGHTSVYWYQQALGLGLQFLLWYDEGEERNRGNFPPRFSGRQFPNYSSELNVNALELEDSALYLCASSSGQGIWETQYFGPGTRLLVL.

In this sample, this clonotype turned up many times. The chain links TRBV25-1 to TRBJ2-7; 7 nucleotides line up with TRBD1. This CDR3 has 15 amino acids. Germline V gene data show CDR1 as MGHDK and CDR2 as SYGVNS. J lost 4 bases, V lost 1 base, and 7 bases had no gene match. CDR3 protein: CASSELRGQTYEQYF. The DNA for the CDR3 is TGTGCCAGCAGTGAATTAAGGGGACAGACTTACGAGCAGTACTTC.

This clonotype was detected a few times. V usage is TRBV29-1 and J usage is TRBJ1-1; 10 positions match TRBD1. The CDR3 sequence is 15 residues long. Germline assignment: CDR1 SQVTM and CDR2 ANQGSEA. The J segment lost 0 bases and the V segment lost 6 bases, leaving 7 bases of the junction unmatched. The CDR3 reads CSVPGTGAVNTEAFF. The CDR3 bases are TGCAGCGTACCCGGGACAGGGGCTGTGAACACTGAAGCTTTCTTT.

This sequence joins TRBV7-2 and TRBJ1-2; D uncertain. Per germline, CDR1 SGHTA and CDR2 FQGNSA. V was shortened by 5 bases and J by 4 bases, with 11 bases between the two germline ends. CDR3 length: 13 residues. CDR3 region: CASSPRTSYGYTF. The CDR3 DNA follows: TGTGCCAGCAGCCCGCGGACGAGCTATGGCTACACCTTC.

This clonotype was detected a few times. J is TRBJ1-5 and V is TRBV6-5; TRBD1 might be the D (5 bases). The CDR3 spans 14 residues. Germline-derived CDR1 and CDR2 are MNHEY and SVGAGI. Trimming cost V 2 bases and J 6 bases, with 11 bases left between them. The CDR3, as DNA: TGTGCCAGCAGTTACCGGGGCCGGGGTCAGCCCCAGCATTTT. As protein: CASSYRGRGQPQHF.

This clonotype occurred a few times. This chain connects TRBV12-3 or TRBV12-4 to TRBJ1-5; no clear D. CDR3 length: 17 residues. Trimming left V 1 base short and J 4 bases short, with 17 bases between. This chain's CDR3 is CASSLEEEVTGNQPQHF. CDR3 bases: TGTGCCAGCAGTTTAGAGGAAGAGGTTACGGGAAATCAGCCCCAGCATTTT.

In this sample, this clonotype turned up many times. The CDR3 DNA follows: TGTGCCATCAGTGAAGAGGACAGGGGGTATGAGCAGTTCTTC. Translated: CAISEEDRGYEQFF. This chain links TRBV10-3 with TRBJ2-1, with 10 bases that match TRBD1. Germline CDR1 reads ENHRY; CDR2 reads SYGVKD. Trimming removed 3 bases from V and 8 bases from J; junction bases left unmatched: 4. This CDR3 is built from 14 residues.

The rearrangement uses TRBV7-9 and TRBJ2-5; possibly TRBD2 for D (6 bases). Germline V gene data show CDR1 as SEHNR and CDR2 as FQNEAQ (reference sequence). CDR3 length: 14 residues. With 7 bases removed from V and 4 bases from J, the gap between germline ends came to 16 bases. The CDR3 DNA reads TGTGCCAGCACCCGGGACTTTCGACGAGAGACCCAGTACTTC. The encoded protein is CASTRDFRRETQYF.

This clonotype was counted ten times or more. The chain recombines TRBV12-3 or TRBV12-4 with TRBJ1-6; D is unresolved. V lost 3 bases to trimming and J lost 9 bases, with 15 bases between them. There are 15 residues in the CDR3. The CDR3 bases are TGTGCCAGCAGTTTGCGCGAGTCAGAGAGTTCACCCCTCCACTTT. Translation gives CASSLRESESSPLHF.

The V call is TRBV5-1, the J call TRBJ2-2; TRBD1 matches at 12 bases. From germline, CDR1 is SGHRS and CDR2 YFSETQ. V lost 4 bases and J lost 7; bases outside the gene matches: 8. This CDR3 spans 16 amino acids. DNA for the CDR3: TGCGCCAGCAGCATGGGGACAGGGGGCCGAAGCGGGGAGCTGTTTTTT. Protein: CASSMGTGGRSGELFF.

This clonotype was seen a handful of times. The chain uses TRBV11-3 and TRBJ1-2; D unclear. Germline loops: CDR1 SGHNT, CDR2 YENEEA. V lost 5 bases to trimming and J lost 8 bases, with 12 bases between them. The CDR3 has 12 residues. The CDR3 DNA is TGTGCCAGCAGCCTGTCGACGGGCGGCTACACCTTC. Amino acid sequence: CASSLSTGGYTF.

There are many counts of this clonotype. CDR3 protein: CASSQRGFENEQFF. The CDR3 DNA sequence: TGTGCCAGCAGTCAACGGGGGTTTGAGAATGAGCAGTTCTTC. V usage is TRBV9 and J usage is TRBJ2-1; a weak D match, TRBD2 (6 bases). Trimming shortened V by 5 bases and J by 7 bases, and 16 bases separated the two germline ends. Per germline, CDR1 SGDLS and CDR2 YYNGEE. The CDR3 has 14 amino acids.

The chain carries TRBV24-1 and TRBJ2-3; 9 bases agree with TRBD1. V shed 5 bases, J shed 6 bases, and the junction held 8 bases outside the gene matches. Germline V lookup: CDR1 KGHDR, CDR2 SFDVKD. The CDR3 runs to 15 residues. CDR3 DNA sequence: TGTGCCACCAGTGCCGCCGGGACAGGGAAGGATACGCAGTATTTT. Protein sequence: CATSAAGTGKDTQYF.

This clonotype was observed a handful of times. This chain links TRBV12-3 or TRBV12-4 with TRBJ1-1, with D tentatively TRBD1 (5 bases). The CDR3 extends over 15 amino acids. Between the trimmed V and J ends, which lost 5 bases and 6 bases, there was a span of 19 bases. The CDR3 here is CASSPQGLWGAEAFF. In DNA form, the CDR3 reads TGTGCCAGCAGTCCCCAGGGCCTCTGGGGGGCTGAAGCTTTCTTT.